A few counts support the clone carrying this TCR beta chain. Antigen: not known. The record originates from a study of cytomegalovirus exposure and HLA in healthy donors. Notes on the study in general: Using a false discovery rate of 0.05, a later analysis showed that about 16,000 TCR beta sequences were associated with HLA alleles. While the bulk of TCR sequences proved rare, some public TCRs turned up in many donors.

V shed 7 bases, J shed 7 bases, and the junction held 15 bases outside the gene matches. Germline-derived CDR1 and CDR2 are SGHNT and YYREEE (reference sequence). This CDR3 region has 16 residues. A multiplex PCR was run with 60 Vbeta primers and 13 Jbeta primers. Only in-frame clones appear in the TCRdb table, and some are missing; sequencing was by immunoSEQ multiplex PCR. The sample comprises roughly 190,000 clones, 80% to 85% of which are singletons, and approximately 1% rests with the top ten. Sequencing input: PBMCs. This TCR was sampled from a woman in her forties in good health and CMV-seronegative. V and J are TRBV5-4 and TRBJ2-1; 9 nucleotides line up with TRBD2. CDR3 in DNA: TGTGCCAGCGCTTCAGCGGGAGGAGGTGCCGTGAATGAGCAGTTCTTC. As protein: CASASAGGGAVNEQFF.